This T cell receptor (beta chain) was retrieved from a study of identical twins. TCRdb independently ran MiXCR on the 5' RACE reads; one entry per CDR3 protein. The table records 1.5 million to 2 million distinct CDR3 sequences, less than 40% of them present only once. In its sample, this clonotype was seen a few times. Trimming took off 3 bases at V and 0 bases at J, with 6 bases between the two ends. The CDR3 is 15 residues long. Germline V gene lookup returns CDR1 MDHEN and CDR2 SYDVKM. The TCR comes from a newborn girl in good health. Sequencing was performed on cord blood. The V gene is TRBV28, the J gene TRBJ1-6; unclear D gene. The CDR3 reads CASSFHSSYNSPLHF. The CDR3 DNA sequence: TGTGCCAGCAGTTTCCACAGCTCCTATAATTCACCCCTCCACTTT. Full variable domain (missing parts from reference TRBV28 and TRBJ1-6): DVKVTQSSRYLVKRTGEKVFLECVQDMDHENMFWYRQDPGLGLRLIYFSYDVKMKEKGDIPEGYSVSREKKERFSLILESASTNQTSMYLCASSFHSSYNSPLHFGNGTRLTVT.